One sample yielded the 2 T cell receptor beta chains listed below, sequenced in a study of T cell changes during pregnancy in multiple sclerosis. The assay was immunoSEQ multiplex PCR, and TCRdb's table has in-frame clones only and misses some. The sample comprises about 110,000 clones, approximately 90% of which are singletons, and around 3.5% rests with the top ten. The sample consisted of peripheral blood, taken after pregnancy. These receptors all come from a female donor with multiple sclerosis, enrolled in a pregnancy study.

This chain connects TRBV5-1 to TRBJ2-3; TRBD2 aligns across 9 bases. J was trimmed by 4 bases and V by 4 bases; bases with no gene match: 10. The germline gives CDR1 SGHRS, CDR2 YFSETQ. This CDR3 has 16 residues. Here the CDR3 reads CASSTHGAGGADTQYF. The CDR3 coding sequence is TGCGCCAGCAGCACCCATGGTGCGGGGGGGGCAGATACGCAGTATTTT.

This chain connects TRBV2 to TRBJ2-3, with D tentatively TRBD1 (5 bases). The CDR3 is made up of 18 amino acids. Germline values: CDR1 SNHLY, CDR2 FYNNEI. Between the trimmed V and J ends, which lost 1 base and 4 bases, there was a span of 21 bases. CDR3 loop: CASSEVVQGGVGADTQYF. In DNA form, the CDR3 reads TGTGCCAGCAGTGAAGTGGTTCAGGGTGGGGTCGGCGCAGATACGCAGTATTTT.